The present T cell receptor beta chain was sequenced within a study of T cells in localized non-small cell lung cancer. The germline V gene has CDR1 SGHNT and CDR2 YYREEE (reference sequence). CDR3 length equals 14 residues. Trimming took off 4 bases at V and 2 bases at J, with 11 bases between the two ends. Some clones are missing from TCRdb's copy, which holds only in-frame ones; the method was immunoSEQ multiplex PCR. Of 20,000 to 30,000 clones listed, approximately 90% are singletons. Findings of the study overall: Out of the top 100 tumor clones, a median about 50 were seen in adjacent lung.

To note about this clone: Its antigen remains unidentified.

The chain couples TRBV5-4 to TRBJ2-3; D not certain. The receptor was isolated from a woman aged 40-70 years with stage I lung adenocarcinoma. This sample comprised peripheral blood, obtained before any cancer treatment. CDR3 DNA: TGTGCCAGCAGCCCCCCCTACCTCACAGATACGCAGTATTTT. It encodes CASSPPYLTDTQYF.